Shown below are 21 T cell receptor beta chains from a single sample sequenced in a study of cytomegalovirus exposure and HLA in healthy donors. PCR amplification relied on 60 Vbeta primers (plus 13 Jbeta primers). Sequencing used immunoSEQ multiplex PCR; TCRdb keeps in-frame clones, though not all of them. The sample has 150,000 or so clones; about 80% are singletons. The sample was PBMCs. Receptors originate from a woman aged 50 to 65 in good health and CMV-seropositive.

The chain joins TRBV28 to TRBJ2-7, with D possibly being TRBD1 (6 bases). Germline CDR1 reads MDHEN; CDR2 reads SYDVKM. V was cut by 5 bases and J by 6 bases, with 20 bases left in between. This CDR3 region has 15 residues. For the CDR3, the DNA is TGTGCCAGCAGTGACGGGACAACAAGGAGAGGCGAGCAGTACTTC. Its translation: CASSDGTTRRGEQYF.

This clone was counted a single time. The rearrangement links TRBV2 to TRBJ2-7; maybe TRBD1 (5 bases). The germline CDR1 and CDR2 sequences are SNHLY and FYNNEI. This CDR3 spans 14 amino acids. Trimming pared 4 bases from V and 6 bases from J, leaving 16 bases between. The CDR3 DNA is TGTGCCAGCAGTGCTATCGAGACAGAGACCGAGCAGTACTTC. Translating it yields CASSAIETETEQYF.

As to this clone: Within the sample, other DNA sequences also encode this same CDR3. The gene calls are TRBV12-5 and TRBJ1-1, with a possible D match to TRBD1 (5 bases). The V and J ends lost 6 bases and 1 base respectively, with 9 bases between them. The CDR3 runs to 13 residues. CDR1 and CDR2 (germline): LGHNT, FRNRAP. The CDR3: CASGLQGNTEAFF. Here the CDR3 DNA reads TGTGCTAGTGGACTGCAGGGGAACACTGAAGCTTTCTTT.

J is TRBJ1-1 and V is TRBV5-1; possibly TRBD1 for D (6 bases). The germline CDR1 and CDR2 sequences are SGHRS and YFSETQ. The CDR3 totals 15 residues. Between the trimmed V and J ends, which lost 4 bases and 0 bases, there was a span of 13 bases. CDR3 protein: CASSGTGSVNTEAFF. DNA of the CDR3: TGCGCCAGCAGCGGAACAGGGTCGGTGAACACTGAAGCTTTCTTT.

The J gene is TRBJ2-5, the V gene TRBV7-2; 7 bases fit TRBD1. Germline CDR1 SGHTA, CDR2 FQGNSA. Trimming took 4 bases from V and 1 from J; bases not matched to a gene: 3. CDR3 length equals 14 residues. The CDR3 DNA reads as TGTGCCAGCAGCTCGGGGACAGTCCAAGAGACCCAGTACTTC. Translated, it gives CASSSGTVQETQYF. The variable domain in full, completed from reference TRBV7-2 and TRBJ2-5, reads GAGVSQSPSNKVTEKGKDVELRCDPISGHTALYWYRQSLGQGLEFLIYFQGNSAPDKSGLPSDRFSAERTGGSVSTLTIQRTQQEDSAVYLCASSSGTVQETQYFGPGTRLLVL.

The chain recombines TRBV7-2 with TRBJ1-2; possible D gene TRBD1, 6 bases. CDR3 size: 12 residues. Germline loops: CDR1 SGHTA, CDR2 FQGNSA. V was trimmed by 5 bases and J by 6 bases, leaving 10 bases between them. The CDR3 nucleotides are TGTGCCAGCAGCCCAGGGGTGGATGGCTACACCTTC. Translation gives CASSPGVDGYTF.

This chain links TRBV7-9 with TRBJ2-2, with TRBD1 matching 8 bases. V gave up 10 bases and J gave up 3 bases; unmatched junction bases: 13. CDR1 and CDR2 from the germline V gene are SEHNR and FQNEAQ (reference sequence). CDR3 length: 16 residues. The CDR3 coding sequence is TGTGCCAACTTCGAACCGGGACAGGAGTACACCGGGGAGCTGTTTTTT. Protein: CANFEPGQEYTGELFF.

This chain connects TRBV29-1 to TRBJ2-1; the match to TRBD2 covers 9 bases. Germline V gives CDR1 SQVTM, CDR2 ANQGSEA. The CDR3 is 14 residues long. After removal of 6 bases from V and 2 bases from J, the junction contained 5 bases not matched to a gene. The CDR3 sequence: CSVLAGRAYNEQFF. The CDR3, as DNA: TGCAGCGTCCTAGCGGGAAGAGCCTACAATGAGCAGTTCTTC.

In DNA, the CDR3 is TGTGCTTCCACCACTGGGGGGAGGAGCTATGGCTACACCTTC. Translated: CASTTGGRSYGYTF. The chain carries TRBV2 and TRBJ1-2; D is possibly TRBD1 (5 bases). Germline V CDR1 and CDR2: SNHLY, FYNNEI. CDR3 length: 14 residues.

The genes are TRBV9 and TRBJ2-1; TRBD2 agrees at 10 bases. The CDR3 has 15 amino acids. V trimming: 3 bases; J trimming: 3 bases; junction bases outside the gene matches: 3. Germline values: CDR1 SGDLS, CDR2 YYNGEE. This CDR3 reads CASSATSGVYNEQFF. The CDR3 nucleotides are TGTGCCAGCAGCGCCACTAGCGGGGTCTACAATGAGCAGTTCTTC.

The chain joins TRBV18 to TRBJ1-6, with D possibly TRBD1 on 5 matching bases. This CDR3 spans 15 amino acids. V gave up 3 bases and J gave up 6 bases, with 12 bases separating them. Germline-derived CDR1 and CDR2 are KGHSH and LQKENI. The CDR3 DNA reads TGTGCCAGCTCACCGGGTGGGGGGGGTAATTCACCCCTCCACTTT. Translating gives CASSPGGGGNSPLHF.

The J gene is TRBJ1-2, the V gene TRBV5-6, with 9 positions matching TRBD1. Trimming at V came to 4 bases and at J to 4 bases, leaving 2 bases not matched to a gene. Germline CDR1 reads SGHDT; CDR2 reads YYEEEE. The CDR3 sequence is 13 residues long. CDR3 sequence reads: CASSPTGGYGYTF. Written as DNA, the CDR3 is TGTGCCAGCAGCCCGACAGGGGGCTATGGCTACACCTTC.

The chain uses TRBV27 and TRBJ1-1; D may be TRBD1 (5 bases). The germline gives CDR1 MNHEY, CDR2 SMNVEV (reference sequence). This CDR3 has 17 amino acids. Trimming removed 4 bases from V and 3 bases from J, with 21 bases in between. Written as DNA, the CDR3 is TGTGCCAGCAGTTCGGTGAATATCAGGGCCCCGGACACTGAAGCTTTCTTT. The encoded protein is CASSSVNIRAPDTEAFF.

This rearrangement joins TRBV11-2 to TRBJ2-5; 11 bases are a match to TRBD2. The CDR3 length is 15 residues. The V gene end was trimmed by 2 bases and the J gene end by 5 bases; junction bases not matched to a gene: 4. Per the germline V gene, CDR1 is SGHAT and CDR2 is FQNNGV. Written as DNA, the CDR3 is TGTGCCAGCAGCTTATCTAGCGGGGGGTATGAGACCCAGTACTTC. Translated, it gives CASSLSSGGYETQYF.

This rearrangement joins TRBV30 to TRBJ2-7, with D unclear. Trimming cost V 0 bases and J 0 bases, with 9 bases left between them. The germline V gene encodes CDR1 GTSNPN and CDR2 SVGIG (reference sequence). The CDR3 has 14 amino acids. CDR3 sequence (DNA): TGTGCCTGGAGTGTACTCCCATTCTCCTACGAGCAGTACTTC. It is translated as CAWSVLPFSYEQYF.

V and J are TRBV6-1 and TRBJ1-5; 7 nucleotides match TRBD1. The ends lost 4 bases at V and 1 base at J; junction bases unmatched: 10. The CDR3 is made up of 17 amino acids. Germline V CDR1 and CDR2: MNHNS, SASEGT. CDR3 residues: CASSAVRDSGSNQPQHF. The CDR3 DNA reads as TGTGCCAGCAGTGCAGTCCGGGACAGTGGGAGCAATCAGCCCCAGCATTTT.

The chain has TRBV30 and TRBJ2-1, with 8 positions matching TRBD1. The CDR3 contains 13 residues. Germline values: CDR1 GTSNPN, CDR2 SVGIG (reference sequence). After removal of 3 bases from V and 7 bases from J, the junction contained 5 bases not matched to a gene. The CDR3 sequence is CAWSVGQGNEQFF. CDR3 DNA: TGTGCCTGGAGCGTTGGACAGGGTAATGAGCAGTTCTTC.

The gene calls are TRBV4-1 and TRBJ2-1; the D gene is possibly TRBD1 (6 bases). Germline values: CDR1 MGHRA, CDR2 YSYEKL. Deletions cut 1 base from V and 6 bases from J, with 16 bases between. The CDR3 runs to 16 residues. CDR3 sequence (DNA): TGCGCCAGCAGCCAAGTGAAACAGGGCGCCGCCAATGAGCAGTTCTTC. Translation gives CASSQVKQGAANEQFF.

The V and J genes are TRBV7-2 and TRBJ2-7; D unresolved. From germline, CDR1 is SGHTA and CDR2 FQGNSA. Trimming shortened V by 3 bases and J by 1 base, and 13 bases separated the two germline ends. The CDR3 spans 15 residues. The CDR3 DNA sequence: TGTGCCAGCAGCTTGAGGATATCTACGTCCTACGAGCAGTACTTC. This translates into CASSLRISTSYEQYF.

V and J are TRBV7-9 and TRBJ1-1; TRBD1 is a possible D gene (5 bases). V was shortened by 5 bases and J by 3 bases, with 19 bases between the two germline ends. Germline CDR1 reads SEHNR; CDR2 reads FQNEAQ (reference sequence). CDR3 length: 16 amino acids. The CDR3 DNA reads as TGTGCCAGCAGCCCAAGGGGCAGGGAAACGGACACTGAAGCTTTCTTT. It translates to CASSPRGRETDTEAFF.

The rearrangement links TRBV27 to TRBJ1-4; 8 bases are a match to TRBD1. CDR3 size: 14 residues. Germline loops: CDR1 MNHEY, CDR2 SMNVEV (reference sequence). V dropped 5 bases and J dropped 7; count of bases not matched to a gene: 6. Written as DNA, the CDR3 is TGTGCCAGCAGTACCCGGACAGGGTTTGAAAAACTGTTTTTT. Translated: CASSTRTGFEKLFF.